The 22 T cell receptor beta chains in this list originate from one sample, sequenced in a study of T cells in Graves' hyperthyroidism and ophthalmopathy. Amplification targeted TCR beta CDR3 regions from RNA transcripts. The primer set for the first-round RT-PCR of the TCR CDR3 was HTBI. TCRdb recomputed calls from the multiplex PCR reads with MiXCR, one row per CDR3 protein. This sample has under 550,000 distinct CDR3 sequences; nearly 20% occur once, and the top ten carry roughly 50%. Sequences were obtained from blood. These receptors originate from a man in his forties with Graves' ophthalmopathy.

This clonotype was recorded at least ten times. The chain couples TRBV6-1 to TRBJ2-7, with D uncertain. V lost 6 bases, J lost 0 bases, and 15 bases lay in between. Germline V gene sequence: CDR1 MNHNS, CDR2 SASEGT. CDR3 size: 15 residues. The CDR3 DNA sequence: TGTGCCAGCAGCGTCTCTATCCCCAGCTCCTACGAGCAGTACTTC. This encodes CASSVSIPSSYEQYF.

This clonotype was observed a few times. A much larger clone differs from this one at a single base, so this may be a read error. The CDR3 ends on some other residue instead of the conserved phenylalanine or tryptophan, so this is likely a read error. Here the CDR3 reads CASSSPTGGFPNYGYTL. The CDR3 DNA sequence: TGTGCCAGCAGTTCCCCGACAGGGGGCTTCCCTAACTATGGCTACACCCTC. V gene TRBV28 combines with J gene TRBJ1-2, with TRBD1 matching over 10 bases. Germline-derived CDR1 and CDR2 are MDHEN and SYDVKM. This CDR3 has 17 residues. The V gene end was trimmed by 4 bases and the J gene end by 0 bases; junction bases not matched to a gene: 8.

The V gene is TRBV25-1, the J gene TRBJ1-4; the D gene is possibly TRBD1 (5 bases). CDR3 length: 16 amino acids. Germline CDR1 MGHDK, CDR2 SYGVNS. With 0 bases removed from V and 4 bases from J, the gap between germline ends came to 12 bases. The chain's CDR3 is CASSEYIGTGNEKLFF. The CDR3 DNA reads TGTGCCAGCAGTGAATATATCGGGACGGGTAATGAAAAACTGTTTTTT.

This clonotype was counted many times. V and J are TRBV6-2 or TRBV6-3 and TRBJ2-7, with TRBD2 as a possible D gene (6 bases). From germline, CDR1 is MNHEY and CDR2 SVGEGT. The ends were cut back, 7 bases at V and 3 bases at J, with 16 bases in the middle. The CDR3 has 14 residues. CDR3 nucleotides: TGTGCCAGCACTTCGGCCGGGACTTACTACGAGCAGTACTTC. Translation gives CASTSAGTYYEQYF.

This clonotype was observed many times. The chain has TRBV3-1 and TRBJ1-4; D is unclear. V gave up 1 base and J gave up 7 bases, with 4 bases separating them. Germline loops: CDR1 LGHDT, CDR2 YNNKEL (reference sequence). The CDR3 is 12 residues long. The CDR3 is CASSQGSEKLFF. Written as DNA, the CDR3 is TGTGCCAGCAGCCAAGGAAGTGAAAAACTGTTTTTT.

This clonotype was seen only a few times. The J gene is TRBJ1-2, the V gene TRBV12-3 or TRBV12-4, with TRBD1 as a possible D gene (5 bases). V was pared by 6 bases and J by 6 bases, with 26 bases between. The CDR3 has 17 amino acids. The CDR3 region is CASSIVPPRELYDGYTF. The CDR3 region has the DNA TGTGCCAGCAGCATAGTCCCCCCCAGGGAATTGTATGATGGCTACACCTTC.

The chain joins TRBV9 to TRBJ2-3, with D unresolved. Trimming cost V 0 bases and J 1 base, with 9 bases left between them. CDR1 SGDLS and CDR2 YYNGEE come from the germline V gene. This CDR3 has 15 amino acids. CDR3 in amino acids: CASSVDFGGTDTQYF. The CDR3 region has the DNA TGTGCCAGCAGCGTAGACTTTGGTGGCACAGATACGCAGTATTTT.

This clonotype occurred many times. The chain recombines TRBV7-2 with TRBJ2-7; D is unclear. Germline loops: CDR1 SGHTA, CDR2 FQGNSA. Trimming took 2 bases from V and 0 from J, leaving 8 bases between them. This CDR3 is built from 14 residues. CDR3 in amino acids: CASSLYTASYEQYF. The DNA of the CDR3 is TGTGCCAGCAGCTTATATACAGCCTCCTACGAGCAGTACTTC.

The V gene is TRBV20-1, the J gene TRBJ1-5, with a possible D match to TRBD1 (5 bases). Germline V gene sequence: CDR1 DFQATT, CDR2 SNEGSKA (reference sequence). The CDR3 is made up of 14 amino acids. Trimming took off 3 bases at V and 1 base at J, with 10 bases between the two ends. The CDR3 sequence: CSASQGGSNQPQHF. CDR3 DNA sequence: TGCAGTGCTAGTCAGGGAGGGAGCAATCAGCCCCAGCATTTT.

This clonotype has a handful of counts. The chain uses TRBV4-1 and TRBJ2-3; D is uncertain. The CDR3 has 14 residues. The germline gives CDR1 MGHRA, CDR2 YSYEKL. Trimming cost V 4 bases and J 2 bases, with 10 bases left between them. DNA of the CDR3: TGCGCCAGCAGCCTGAAAGGCACCACAGATACGCAGTATTTT. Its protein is CASSLKGTTDTQYF.

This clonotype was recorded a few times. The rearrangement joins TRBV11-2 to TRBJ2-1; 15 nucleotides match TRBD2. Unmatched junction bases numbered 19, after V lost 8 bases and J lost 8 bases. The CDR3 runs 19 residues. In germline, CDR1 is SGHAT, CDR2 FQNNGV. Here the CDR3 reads CASGYPPTGTSGRFYEQFF. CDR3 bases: TGTGCCAGCGGATACCCCCCTACCGGGACTAGCGGGAGGTTCTATGAGCAGTTCTTC.

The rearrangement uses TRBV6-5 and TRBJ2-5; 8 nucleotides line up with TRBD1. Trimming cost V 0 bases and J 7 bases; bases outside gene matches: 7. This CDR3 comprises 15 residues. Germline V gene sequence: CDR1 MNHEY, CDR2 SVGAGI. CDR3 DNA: TGTGCCAGCAGTTACTCGAGGGGACAGGAGGGGACCCAGTACTTC. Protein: CASSYSRGQEGTQYF.

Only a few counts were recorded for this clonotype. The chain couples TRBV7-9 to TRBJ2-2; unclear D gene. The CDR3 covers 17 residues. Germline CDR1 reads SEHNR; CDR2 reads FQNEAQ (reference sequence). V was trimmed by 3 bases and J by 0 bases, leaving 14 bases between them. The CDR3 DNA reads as TGTGCCAGCAGCTTTTCTTTGCGGTCGACGAACACCGGGGAGCTGTTTTTT. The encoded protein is CASSFSLRSTNTGELFF.

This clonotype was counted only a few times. CDR3 sequence reads: CSARPDDSGQPQHF. In nucleotides, the CDR3 is TGCAGTGCTAGGCCTGACGACTCCGGGCAGCCCCAGCATTTT. The chain recombines TRBV20-1 with TRBJ1-5; D not resolved. CDR1 and CDR2 from the germline V gene are DFQATT and SNEGSKA (reference sequence). V was trimmed by 3 bases and J by 7 bases, leaving 16 bases between them. This CDR3 has 14 amino acids.

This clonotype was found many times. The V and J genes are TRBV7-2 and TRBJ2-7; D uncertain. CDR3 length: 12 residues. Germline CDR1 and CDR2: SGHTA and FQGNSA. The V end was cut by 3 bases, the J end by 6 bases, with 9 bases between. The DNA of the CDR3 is TGTGCCAGCAGCTTTTCGATGAGCGAGCAGTACTTC. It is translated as CASSFSMSEQYF.

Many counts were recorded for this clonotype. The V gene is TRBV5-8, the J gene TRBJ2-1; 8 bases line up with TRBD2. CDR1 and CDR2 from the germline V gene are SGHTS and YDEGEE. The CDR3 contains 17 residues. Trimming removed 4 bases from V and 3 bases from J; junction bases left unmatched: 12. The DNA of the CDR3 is TGTGCCAGCAGCGGTTCAGGCACTAGCGGATTCTACAATGAGCAGTTCTTC. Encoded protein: CASSGSGTSGFYNEQFF.

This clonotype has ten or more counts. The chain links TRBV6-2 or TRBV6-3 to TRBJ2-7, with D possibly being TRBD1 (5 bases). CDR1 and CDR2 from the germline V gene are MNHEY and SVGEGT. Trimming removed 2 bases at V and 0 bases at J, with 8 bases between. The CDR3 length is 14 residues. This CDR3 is CASSYPDSSYEQYF. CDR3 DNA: TGTGCCAGCAGTTACCCCGACAGCTCCTACGAGCAGTACTTC.

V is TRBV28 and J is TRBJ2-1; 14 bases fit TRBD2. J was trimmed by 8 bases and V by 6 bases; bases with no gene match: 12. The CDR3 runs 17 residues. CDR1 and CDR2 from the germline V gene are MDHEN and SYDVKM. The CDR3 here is CASRRLGLAGGLYEQFF. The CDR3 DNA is TGTGCCAGCAGACGACTCGGACTAGCGGGAGGTCTTTATGAGCAGTTCTTC. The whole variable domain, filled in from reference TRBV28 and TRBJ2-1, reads DVKVTQSSRYLVKRTGEKVFLECVQDMDHENMFWYRQDPGLGLRLIYFSYDVKMKEKGDIPEGYSVSREKKERFSLILESASTNQTSMYLCASRRLGLAGGLYEQFFGPGTRLTVL.

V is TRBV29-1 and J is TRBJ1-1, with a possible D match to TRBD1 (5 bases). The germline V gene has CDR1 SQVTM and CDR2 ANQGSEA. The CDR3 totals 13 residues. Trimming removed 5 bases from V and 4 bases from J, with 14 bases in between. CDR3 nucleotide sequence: TGCAGCGTTAGGAGGGGAGGAACCACTGAAGCTTTCTTT. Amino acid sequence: CSVRRGGTTEAFF.

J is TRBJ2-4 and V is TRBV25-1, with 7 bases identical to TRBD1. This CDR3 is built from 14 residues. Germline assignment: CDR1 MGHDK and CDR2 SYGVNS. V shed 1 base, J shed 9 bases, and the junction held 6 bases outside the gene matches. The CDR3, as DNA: TGTGCCAGCAGTGAATCCCGGGACAGAATCATTCAGTACTTC. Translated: CASSESRDRIIQYF. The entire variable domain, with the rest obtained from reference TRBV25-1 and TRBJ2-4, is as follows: EADIYQTPRYLVIGTGKKITLECSQTMGHDKMYWYQQDPGMELHLIHYSYGVNSTEKGDLSSESTVSRIRTEHFPLTLESARPSHTSQYLCASSESRDRIIQYFGAGTRLSVL.

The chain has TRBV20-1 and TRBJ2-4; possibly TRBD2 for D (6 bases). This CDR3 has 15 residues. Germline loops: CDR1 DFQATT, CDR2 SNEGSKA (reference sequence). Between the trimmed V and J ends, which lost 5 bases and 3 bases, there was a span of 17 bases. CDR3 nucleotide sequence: TGCAGTGCTCAAATGGGGGGTTTAGGCAAAAACATTCAGTACTTC. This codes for CSAQMGGLGKNIQYF.

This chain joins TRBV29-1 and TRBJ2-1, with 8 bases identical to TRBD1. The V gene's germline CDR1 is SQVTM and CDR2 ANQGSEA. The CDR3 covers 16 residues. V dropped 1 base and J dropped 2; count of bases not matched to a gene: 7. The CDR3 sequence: CSVEGWAGGAYNEQFF. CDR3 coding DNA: TGCAGCGTTGAAGGATGGGCAGGGGGCGCCTACAATGAGCAGTTCTTC.